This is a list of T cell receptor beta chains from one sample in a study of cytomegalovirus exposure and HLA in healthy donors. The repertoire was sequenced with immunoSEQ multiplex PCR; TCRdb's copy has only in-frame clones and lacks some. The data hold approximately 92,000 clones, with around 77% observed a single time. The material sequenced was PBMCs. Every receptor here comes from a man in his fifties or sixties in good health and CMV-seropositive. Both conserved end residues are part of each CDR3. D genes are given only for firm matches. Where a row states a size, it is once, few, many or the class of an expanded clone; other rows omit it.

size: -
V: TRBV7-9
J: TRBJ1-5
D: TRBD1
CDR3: CSTSTGTQPQHF
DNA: TGTTCCACTTCGACAGGGACGCAGCCCCAGCATTTT

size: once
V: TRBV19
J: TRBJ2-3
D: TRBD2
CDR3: CASSTGTSLSDTQYF
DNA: TGTGCCAGTAGTACCGGGACTAGCCTTTCAGATACGCAGTATTTT

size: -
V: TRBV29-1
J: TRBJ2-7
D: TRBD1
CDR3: CSAETGDYEQYF
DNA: TGCAGCGCTGAAACAGGGGACTACGAGCAGTACTTC

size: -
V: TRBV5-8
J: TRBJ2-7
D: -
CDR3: CASSLAQGPTFEQYF
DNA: TGTGCCAGCAGCTTGGCCCAGGGTCCCACCTTCGAGCAGTACTTC

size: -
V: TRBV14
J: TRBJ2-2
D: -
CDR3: CASSSLDTGELFF
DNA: TGTGCCAGCAGCTCGCTAGACACCGGGGAGCTGTTTTTT

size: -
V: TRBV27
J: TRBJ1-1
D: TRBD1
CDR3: CASSPATTGTTEAFF
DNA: TGTGCCAGCAGCCCCGCTACGACAGGGACCACTGAAGCTTTCTTT

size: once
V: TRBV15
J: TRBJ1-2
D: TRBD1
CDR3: CATSRAGQAVNYGYTF
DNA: TGTGCCACCAGCAGAGCCGGACAGGCAGTAAACTATGGCTACACCTTC

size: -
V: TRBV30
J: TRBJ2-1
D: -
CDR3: CAWSRGSPQFF
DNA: TGTGCCTGGAGTCGCGGCTCCCCTCAGTTCTTC

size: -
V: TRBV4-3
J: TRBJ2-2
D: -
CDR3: CASSQDQGLTGELFF
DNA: TGCGCCAGCAGCCAAGATCAGGGGCTCACCGGGGAGCTGTTTTTT

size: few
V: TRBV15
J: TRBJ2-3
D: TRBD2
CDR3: CATSREISGGTDTQYF
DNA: TGTGCCACCAGCAGAGAAATCAGCGGGGGCACAGATACGCAGTATTTT

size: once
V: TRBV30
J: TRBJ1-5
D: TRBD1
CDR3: CAWTTGDNQPQHF
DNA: TGTGCCTGGACGACAGGGGACAATCAGCCCCAGCATTTT

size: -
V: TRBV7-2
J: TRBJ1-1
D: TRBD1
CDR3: CASSPGQGVRTEAFF
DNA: TGTGCCAGCAGCCCTGGACAGGGGGTTCGCACTGAAGCTTTCTTT

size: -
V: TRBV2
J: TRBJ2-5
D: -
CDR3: CASNIPGLETQYF
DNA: TGTGCCAGTAATATCCCAGGGTTGGAGACCCAGTACTTC

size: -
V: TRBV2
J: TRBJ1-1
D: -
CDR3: CASSLAAASTEAFF
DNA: TGTGCCAGCAGTCTTGCCGCTGCGTCCACTGAAGCTTTCTTT

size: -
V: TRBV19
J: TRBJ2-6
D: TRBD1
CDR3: CASSAQGVLTGANVLTF
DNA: TGTGCCAGTAGCGCGCAGGGGGTACTCACTGGGGCCAACGTCCTGACTTTC

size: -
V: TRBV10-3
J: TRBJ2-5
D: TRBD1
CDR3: CAISGQGAGETQYF
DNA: TGTGCCATCAGTGGACAGGGGGCCGGGGAGACCCAGTACTTC

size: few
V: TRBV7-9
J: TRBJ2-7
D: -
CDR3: CASSPVGSDEQYF
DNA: TGTGCCAGCAGCCCGGTGGGCTCAGATGAGCAGTACTTC

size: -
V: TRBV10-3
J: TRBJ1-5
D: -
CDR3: CAISESASSSNQPQHF
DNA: TGTGCCATCAGTGAGTCTGCCAGTTCTAGCAATCAGCCCCAGCATTTT

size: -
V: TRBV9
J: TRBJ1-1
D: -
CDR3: CASSVAGGLTEAFF
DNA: TGTGCCAGCAGCGTAGCAGGTGGGTTGACTGAAGCTTTCTTT

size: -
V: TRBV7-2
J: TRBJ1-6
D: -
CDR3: CASSNPGYNSPLHF
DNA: TGTGCCAGCAGTAACCCCGGCTATAATTCACCCCTCCACTTT

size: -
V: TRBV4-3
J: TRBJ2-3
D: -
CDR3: CASSQMTSTDTQYF
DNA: TGCGCCAGCAGCCAAATGACTAGCACAGATACGCAGTATTTT

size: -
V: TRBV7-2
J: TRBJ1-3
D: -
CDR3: CASSLELRNTIYF
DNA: TGTGCCAGCAGCTTAGAGCTTCGAAACACCATATATTTT

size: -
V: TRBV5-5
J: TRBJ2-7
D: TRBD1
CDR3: CASSLGQGGYEQYF
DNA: TGTGCCAGCAGCTTGGGACAGGGGGGTTACGAGCAGTACTTC

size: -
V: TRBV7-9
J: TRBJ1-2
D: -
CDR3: CASSLRGSEEIYGYTF
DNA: TGTGCCAGCAGCTTAAGGGGGTCAGAAGAGATCTATGGCTACACCTTC

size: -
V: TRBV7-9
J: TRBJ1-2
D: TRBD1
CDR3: CASSRTGPYGYTF
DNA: TGTGCCAGCAGCCGGACAGGGCCCTATGGCTACACCTTC

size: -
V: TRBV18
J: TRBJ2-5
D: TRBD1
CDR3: CASSRQGSPGETQYF
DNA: TGTGCCAGCTCCCGACAGGGGTCTCCGGGGGAGACCCAGTACTTC

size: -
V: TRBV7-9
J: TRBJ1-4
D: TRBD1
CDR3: CASSSGTGGATNEKLFF
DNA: TGTGCCAGCAGCTCTGGGACAGGGGGCGCAACTAATGAAAAACTGTTTTTT

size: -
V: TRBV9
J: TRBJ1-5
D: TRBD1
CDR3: CASSFTGGNQPQHF
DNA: TGTGCCAGCAGCTTTACAGGGGGCAATCAGCCCCAGCATTTT

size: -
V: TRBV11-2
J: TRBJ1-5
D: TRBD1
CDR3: CASSLDLGQGQPQHF
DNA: TGTGCCAGCAGCTTAGATCTGGGACAGGGCCAGCCCCAGCATTTT

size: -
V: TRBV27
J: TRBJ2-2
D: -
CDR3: CASNQGRGAGELFF
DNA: TGTGCCAGCAATCAGGGCAGGGGCGCGGGGGAGCTGTTTTTT

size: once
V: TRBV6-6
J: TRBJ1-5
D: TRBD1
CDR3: CASSYRGQGNNQPQNF
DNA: TGTGCCAGCAGTTACCGGGGACAGGGGAACAATCAGCCCCAGAATTTT

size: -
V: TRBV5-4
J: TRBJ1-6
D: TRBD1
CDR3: CASSPYRGENSPLHF
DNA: TGTGCCAGCAGTCCCTACAGGGGCGAAAATTCACCCCTCCACTTT

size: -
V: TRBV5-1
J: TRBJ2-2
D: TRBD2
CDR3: CASSTLAGTGELFF
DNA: TGCGCCAGCAGCACACTAGCGGGGACCGGGGAGCTGTTTTTT

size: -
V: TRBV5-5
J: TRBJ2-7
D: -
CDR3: CASSPAHSVYEQYF
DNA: TGTGCCAGCAGCCCCGCGCATTCCGTCTACGAGCAGTACTTC

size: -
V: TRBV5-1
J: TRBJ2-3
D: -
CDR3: CASSSGGSTDTQYF
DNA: TGCGCCAGCAGTAGCGGCGGTAGCACAGATACGCAGTATTTT

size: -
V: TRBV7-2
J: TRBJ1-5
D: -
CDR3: CASSRDSNNQPQHF
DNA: TGTGCCAGCAGCCGTGACAGTAACAATCAGCCCCAGCATTTT

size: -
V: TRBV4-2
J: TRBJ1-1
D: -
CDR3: CASSQPDRENTEAFF
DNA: TGTGCCAGCAGCCAACCCGACAGAGAGAACACTGAAGCTTTCTTT

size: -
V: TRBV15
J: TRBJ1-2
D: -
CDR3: CATSGTGWYGYTF
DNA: TGTGCCACCAGCGGTACTGGTTGGTATGGCTACACCTTC

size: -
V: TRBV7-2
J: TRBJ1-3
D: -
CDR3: CASSLQGRSGNTIYF
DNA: TGTGCCAGCAGCTTGCAGGGTCGCTCTGGAAACACCATATATTTT

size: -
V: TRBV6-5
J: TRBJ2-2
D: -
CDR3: CASSYSLGLNTGELFF
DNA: TGTGCCAGCAGTTACTCACTGGGACTTAACACCGGGGAGCTGTTTTTT

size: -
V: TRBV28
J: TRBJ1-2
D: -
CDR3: CASSLSPQGNVYGYTF
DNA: TGTGCCAGCAGTTTATCCCCCCAGGGAAATGTCTATGGCTACACCTTC

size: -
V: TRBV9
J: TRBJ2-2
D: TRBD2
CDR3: CASSVDWASGVGELFF
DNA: TGTGCCAGCAGCGTAGACTGGGCTAGCGGGGTCGGGGAGCTGTTTTTT

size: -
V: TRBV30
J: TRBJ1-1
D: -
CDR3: CAWSVGGEGTEAFF
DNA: TGTGCCTGGAGTGTAGGAGGGGAAGGCACTGAAGCTTTCTTT

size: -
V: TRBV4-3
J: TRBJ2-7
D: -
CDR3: CASSQEVTGDRYSYEQYF
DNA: TGCGCCAGCAGCCAAGAAGTGACAGGCGACCGTTACTCCTACGAGCAGTACTTC

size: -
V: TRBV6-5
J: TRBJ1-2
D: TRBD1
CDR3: CASSSGGTANYGYPF
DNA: TGTGCCAGCAGTTCCGGCGGGACAGCTAACTATGGCTACCCCTTC